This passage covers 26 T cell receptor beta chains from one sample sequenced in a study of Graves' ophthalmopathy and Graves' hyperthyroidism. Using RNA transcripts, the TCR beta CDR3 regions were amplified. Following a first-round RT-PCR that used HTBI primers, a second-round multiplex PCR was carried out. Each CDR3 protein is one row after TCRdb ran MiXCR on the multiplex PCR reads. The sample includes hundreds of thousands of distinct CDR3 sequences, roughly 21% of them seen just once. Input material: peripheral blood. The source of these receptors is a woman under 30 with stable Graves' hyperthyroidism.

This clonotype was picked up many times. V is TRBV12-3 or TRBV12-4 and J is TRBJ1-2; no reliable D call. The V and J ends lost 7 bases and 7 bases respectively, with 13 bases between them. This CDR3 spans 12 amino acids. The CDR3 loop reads CASNLSGFGYTF. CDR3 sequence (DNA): TGTGCCAGCAACCTGTCGGGCTTTGGCTACACCTTC.

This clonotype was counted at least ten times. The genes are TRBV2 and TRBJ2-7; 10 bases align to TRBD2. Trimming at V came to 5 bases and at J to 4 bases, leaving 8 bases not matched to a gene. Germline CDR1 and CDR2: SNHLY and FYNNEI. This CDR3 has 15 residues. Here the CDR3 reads CASSSSSGSLYEQYF. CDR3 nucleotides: TGTGCCAGCAGTTCTTCTAGCGGGAGTCTGTACGAGCAGTACTTC.

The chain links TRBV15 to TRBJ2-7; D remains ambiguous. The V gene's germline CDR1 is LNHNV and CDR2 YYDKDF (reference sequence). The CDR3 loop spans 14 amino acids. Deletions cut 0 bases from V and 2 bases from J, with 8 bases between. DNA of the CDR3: TGTGCCACCAGCAGAGAACCCAGGACCTACGAGCAGTACTTC. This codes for CATSREPRTYEQYF.

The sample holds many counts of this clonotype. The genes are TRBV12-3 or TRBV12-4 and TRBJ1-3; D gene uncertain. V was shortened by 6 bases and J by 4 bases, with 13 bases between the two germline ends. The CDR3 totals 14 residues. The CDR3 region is CASRQSRRGNTIYF. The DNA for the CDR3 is TGTGCCAGCAGACAATCGAGAAGAGGAAACACCATATATTTT.

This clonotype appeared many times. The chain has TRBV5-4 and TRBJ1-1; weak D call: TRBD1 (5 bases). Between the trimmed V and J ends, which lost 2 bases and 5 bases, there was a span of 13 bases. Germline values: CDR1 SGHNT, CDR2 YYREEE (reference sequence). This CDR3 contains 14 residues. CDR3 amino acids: CASSFARVRTEAFF. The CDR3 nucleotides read TGTGCCAGCAGCTTTGCCAGGGTGAGGACTGAAGCTTTCTTT.

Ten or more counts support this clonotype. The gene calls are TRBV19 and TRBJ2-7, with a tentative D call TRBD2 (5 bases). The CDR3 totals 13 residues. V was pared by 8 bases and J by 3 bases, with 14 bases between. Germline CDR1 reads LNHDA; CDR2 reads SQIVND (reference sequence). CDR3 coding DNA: TGTGCCAGTGGAGGTGCAGGTATCTACGAGCAGTACTTC. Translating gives CASGGAGIYEQYF.

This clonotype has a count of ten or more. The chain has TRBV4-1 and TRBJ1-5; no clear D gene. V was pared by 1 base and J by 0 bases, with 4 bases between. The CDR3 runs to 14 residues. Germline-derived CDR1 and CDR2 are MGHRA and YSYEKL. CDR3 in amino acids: CASSQVYSNQPQHF. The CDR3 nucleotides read TGCGCCAGCAGCCAAGTCTATAGCAATCAGCCCCAGCATTTT.

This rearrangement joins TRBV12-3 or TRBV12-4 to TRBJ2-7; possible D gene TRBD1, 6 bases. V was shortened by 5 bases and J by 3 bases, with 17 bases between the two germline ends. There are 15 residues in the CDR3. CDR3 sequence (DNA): TGTGCCAGCAGTCCCGGGGCAGGGGAAGGCTACGAGCAGTACTTC. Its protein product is CASSPGAGEGYEQYF.

CDR3 sequence: CASSGGTGTDEQYF. For the CDR3, the DNA is TGTGCCAGCAGTGGAGGGACAGGGACGGACGAGCAGTACTTC. V gene TRBV6-1 combines with J gene TRBJ2-7; 9 nucleotides line up with TRBD1. Trimming took 4 bases from V and 5 from J; bases not matched to a gene: 6. This CDR3 comprises 14 residues. The germline V gene has CDR1 MNHNS and CDR2 SASEGT.

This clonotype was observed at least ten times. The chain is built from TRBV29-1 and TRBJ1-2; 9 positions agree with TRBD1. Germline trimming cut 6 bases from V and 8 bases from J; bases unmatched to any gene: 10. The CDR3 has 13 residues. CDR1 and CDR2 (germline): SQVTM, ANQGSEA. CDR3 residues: CSVKDRGGGGYTF. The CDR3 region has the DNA TGCAGCGTCAAGGACAGGGGAGGTGGCGGCTACACCTTC.

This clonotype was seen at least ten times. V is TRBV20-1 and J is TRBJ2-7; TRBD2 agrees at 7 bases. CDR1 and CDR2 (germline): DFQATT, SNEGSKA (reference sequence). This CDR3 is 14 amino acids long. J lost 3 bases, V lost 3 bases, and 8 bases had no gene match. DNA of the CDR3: TGCAGTGCTAGTCCGGGGGGTCTCCTCTACGAGCAGTACTTC. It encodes CSASPGGLLYEQYF.

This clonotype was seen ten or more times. The CDR3 spells CASSRGLAETQYF. The CDR3 region has the DNA TGTGCCAGCAGCAGGGGACTAGCGGAGACCCAGTACTTC. The chain uses TRBV11-2 and TRBJ2-5; TRBD2 agrees at 10 bases. V lost 5 bases and J lost 5; bases outside the gene matches: 2. Germline assignment: CDR1 SGHAT and CDR2 FQNNGV. The CDR3 spans 13 residues.

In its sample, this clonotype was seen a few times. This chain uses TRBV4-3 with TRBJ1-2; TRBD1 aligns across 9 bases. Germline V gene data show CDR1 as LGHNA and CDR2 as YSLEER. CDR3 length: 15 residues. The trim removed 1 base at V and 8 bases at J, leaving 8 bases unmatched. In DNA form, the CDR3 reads TGCGCCAGCAGCCAAGCTGGACAGGGGCTGGGCGGCTACACCTTC. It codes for CASSQAGQGLGGYTF.

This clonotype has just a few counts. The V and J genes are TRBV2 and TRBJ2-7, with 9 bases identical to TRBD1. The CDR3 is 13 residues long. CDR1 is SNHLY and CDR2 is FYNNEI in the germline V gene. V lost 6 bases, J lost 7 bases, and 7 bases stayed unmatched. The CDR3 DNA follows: TGTGCCAGCAGGGGACAGGGACGGGAGGAGCAGTACTTC. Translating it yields CASRGQGREEQYF.

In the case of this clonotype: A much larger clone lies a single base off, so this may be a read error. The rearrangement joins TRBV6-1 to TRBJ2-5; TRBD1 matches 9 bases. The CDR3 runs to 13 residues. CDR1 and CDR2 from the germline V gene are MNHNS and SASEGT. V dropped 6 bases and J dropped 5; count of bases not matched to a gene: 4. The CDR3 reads CASSGTGMETQYF. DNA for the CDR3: TGTGCCAGCAGCGGGACAGGGATGGAGACCCAGTACTTC.

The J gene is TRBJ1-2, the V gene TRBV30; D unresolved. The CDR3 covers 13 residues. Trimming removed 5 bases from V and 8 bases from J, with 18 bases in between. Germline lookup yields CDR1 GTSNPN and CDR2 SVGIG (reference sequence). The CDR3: CAWEANQEDGYTF. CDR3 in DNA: TGTGCCTGGGAAGCTAATCAGGAAGACGGCTACACCTTC. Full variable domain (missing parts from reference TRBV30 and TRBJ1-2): SQTIHQWPATLVQPVGSPLSLECTVEGTSNPNLYWYRQAAGRGLQLLFYSVGIGQISSEVPQNLSASRPQDRQFILSSKKLLLSDSGFYLCAWEANQEDGYTFGSGTRLTVV.

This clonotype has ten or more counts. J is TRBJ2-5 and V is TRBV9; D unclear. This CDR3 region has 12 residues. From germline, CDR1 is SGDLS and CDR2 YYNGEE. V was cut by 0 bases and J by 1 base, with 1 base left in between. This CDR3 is CASSVGQETQYF. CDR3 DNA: TGTGCCAGCAGCGTAGGCCAAGAGACCCAGTACTTC.

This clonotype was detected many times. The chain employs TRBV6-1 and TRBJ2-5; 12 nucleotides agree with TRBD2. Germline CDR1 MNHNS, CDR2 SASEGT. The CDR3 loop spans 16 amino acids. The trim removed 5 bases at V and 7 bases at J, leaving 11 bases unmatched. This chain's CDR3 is CASSPPGLAGTRTQYF. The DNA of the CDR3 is TGTGCCAGCAGTCCCCCCGGACTAGCGGGGACTCGGACCCAGTACTTC.

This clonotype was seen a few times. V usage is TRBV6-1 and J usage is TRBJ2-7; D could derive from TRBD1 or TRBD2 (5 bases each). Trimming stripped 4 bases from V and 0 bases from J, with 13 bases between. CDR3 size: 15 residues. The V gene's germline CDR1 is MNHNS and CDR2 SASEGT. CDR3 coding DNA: TGTGCCAGCAGTGCGGGGCAGGTGAGCTCCTACGAGCAGTACTTC. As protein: CASSAGQVSSYEQYF.

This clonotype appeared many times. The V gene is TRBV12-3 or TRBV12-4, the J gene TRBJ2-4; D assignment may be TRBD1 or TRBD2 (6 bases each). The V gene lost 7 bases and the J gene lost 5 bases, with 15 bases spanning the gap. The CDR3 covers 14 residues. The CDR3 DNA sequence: TGTGCCAGCAAAAAACTCGGGGGCCAAAACATTCAGTACTTC. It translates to CASKKLGGQNIQYF.

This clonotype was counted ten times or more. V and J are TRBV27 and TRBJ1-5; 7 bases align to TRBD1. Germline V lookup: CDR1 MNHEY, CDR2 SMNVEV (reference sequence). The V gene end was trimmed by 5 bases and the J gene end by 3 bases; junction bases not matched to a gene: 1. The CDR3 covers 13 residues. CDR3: CASSTGVNQPQHF. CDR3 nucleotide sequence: TGTGCCAGCAGTACAGGGGTCAATCAGCCCCAGCATTTT.

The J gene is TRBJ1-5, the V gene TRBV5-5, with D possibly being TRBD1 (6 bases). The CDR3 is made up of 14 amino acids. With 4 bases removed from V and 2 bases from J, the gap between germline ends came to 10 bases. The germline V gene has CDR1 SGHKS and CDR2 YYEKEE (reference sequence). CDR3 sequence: CASSGPGGNQPQHF. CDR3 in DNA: TGTGCCAGCAGCGGTCCAGGGGGCAATCAGCCCCAGCATTTT.

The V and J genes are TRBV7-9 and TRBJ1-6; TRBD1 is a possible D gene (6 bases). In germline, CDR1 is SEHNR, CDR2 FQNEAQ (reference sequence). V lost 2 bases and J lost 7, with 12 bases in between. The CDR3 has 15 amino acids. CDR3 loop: CASSLRGIENSPLHF. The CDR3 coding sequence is TGTGCCAGCAGCTTAAGGGGGATTGAAAATTCACCCCTCCACTTT.

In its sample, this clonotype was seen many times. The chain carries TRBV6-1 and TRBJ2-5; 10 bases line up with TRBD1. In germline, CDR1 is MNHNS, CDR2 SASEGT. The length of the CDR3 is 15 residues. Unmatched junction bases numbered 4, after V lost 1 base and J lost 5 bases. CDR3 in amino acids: CASSEGTGGYETQYF. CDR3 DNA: TGTGCCAGCAGTGAAGGGACAGGGGGATATGAGACCCAGTACTTC.

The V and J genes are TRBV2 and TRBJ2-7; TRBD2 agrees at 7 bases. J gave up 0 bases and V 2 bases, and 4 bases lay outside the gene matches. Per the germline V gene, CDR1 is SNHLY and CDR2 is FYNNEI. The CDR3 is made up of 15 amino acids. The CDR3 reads CASSESVAGSYEQYF. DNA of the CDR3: TGTGCCAGCAGTGAAAGTGTAGCGGGCTCCTACGAGCAGTACTTC.

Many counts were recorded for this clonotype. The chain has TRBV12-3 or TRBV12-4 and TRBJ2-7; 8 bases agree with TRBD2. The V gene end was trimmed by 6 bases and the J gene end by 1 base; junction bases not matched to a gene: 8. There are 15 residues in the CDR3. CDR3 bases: TGTGCCAGCAGCCCGAGGGCTAGCGGGTCCTACGAGCAGTACTTC. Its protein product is CASSPRASGSYEQYF.